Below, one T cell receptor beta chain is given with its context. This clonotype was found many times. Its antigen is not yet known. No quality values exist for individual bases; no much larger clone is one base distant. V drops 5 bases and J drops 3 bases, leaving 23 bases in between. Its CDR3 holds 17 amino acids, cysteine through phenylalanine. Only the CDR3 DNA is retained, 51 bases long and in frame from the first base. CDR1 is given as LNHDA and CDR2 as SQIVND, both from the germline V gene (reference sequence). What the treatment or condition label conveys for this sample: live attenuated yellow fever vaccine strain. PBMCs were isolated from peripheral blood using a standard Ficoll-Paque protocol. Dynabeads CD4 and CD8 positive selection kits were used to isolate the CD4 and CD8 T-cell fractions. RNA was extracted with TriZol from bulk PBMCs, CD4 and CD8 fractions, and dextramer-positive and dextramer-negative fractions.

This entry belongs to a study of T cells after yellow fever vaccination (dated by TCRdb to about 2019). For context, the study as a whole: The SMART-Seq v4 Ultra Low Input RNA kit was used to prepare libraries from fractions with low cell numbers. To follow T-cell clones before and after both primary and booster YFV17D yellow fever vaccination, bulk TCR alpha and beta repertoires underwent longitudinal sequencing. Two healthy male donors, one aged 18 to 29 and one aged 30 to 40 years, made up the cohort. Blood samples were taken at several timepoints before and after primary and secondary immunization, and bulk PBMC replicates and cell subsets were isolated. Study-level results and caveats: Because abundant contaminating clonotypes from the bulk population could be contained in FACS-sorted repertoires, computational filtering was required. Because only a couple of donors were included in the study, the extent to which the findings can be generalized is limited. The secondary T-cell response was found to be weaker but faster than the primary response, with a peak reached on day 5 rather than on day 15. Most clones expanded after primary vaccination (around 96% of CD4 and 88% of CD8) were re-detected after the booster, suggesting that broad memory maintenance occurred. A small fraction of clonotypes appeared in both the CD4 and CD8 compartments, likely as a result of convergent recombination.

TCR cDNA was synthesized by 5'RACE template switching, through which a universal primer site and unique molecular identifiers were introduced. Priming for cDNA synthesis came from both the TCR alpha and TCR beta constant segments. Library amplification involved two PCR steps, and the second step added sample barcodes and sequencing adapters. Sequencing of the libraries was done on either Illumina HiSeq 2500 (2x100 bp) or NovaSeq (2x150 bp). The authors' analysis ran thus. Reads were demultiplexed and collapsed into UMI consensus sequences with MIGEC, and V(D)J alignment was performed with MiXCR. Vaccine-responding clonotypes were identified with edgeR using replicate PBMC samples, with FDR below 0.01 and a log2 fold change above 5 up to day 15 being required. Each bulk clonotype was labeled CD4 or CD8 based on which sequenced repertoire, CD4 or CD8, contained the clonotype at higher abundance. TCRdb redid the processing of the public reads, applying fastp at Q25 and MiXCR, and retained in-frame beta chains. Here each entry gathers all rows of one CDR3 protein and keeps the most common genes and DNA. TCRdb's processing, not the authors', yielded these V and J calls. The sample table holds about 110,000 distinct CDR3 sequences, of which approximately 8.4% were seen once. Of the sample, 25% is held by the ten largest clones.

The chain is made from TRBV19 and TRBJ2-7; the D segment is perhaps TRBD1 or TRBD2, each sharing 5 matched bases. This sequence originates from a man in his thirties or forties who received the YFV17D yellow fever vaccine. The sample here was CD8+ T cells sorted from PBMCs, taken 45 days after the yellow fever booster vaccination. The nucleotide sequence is TGTGCCAGTAGTCAACTCGTGGGGCCGGACTTCTACTACGAGCAGTACTTC. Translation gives CASSQLVGPDFYYEQYF.